This T cell receptor (beta chain) was recorded in a study of cytomegalovirus exposure and HLA in healthy donors. The wider study: From donors who were HLA-typed, an early data release held 80 million or so unique TCRs.

Vbeta (60) and Jbeta (13) primers were used in the PCR. Only in-frame clones appear in the TCRdb table, and some are missing; sequencing was by immunoSEQ multiplex PCR. The sample carries some 120,000 clones, 74% recorded once. Findings and caveats of the study: Being productive about 87% or about 30% of the time was typical of most TCR beta V segments in an earlier analysis. The Asian-associated ancestry cluster reportedly had fewer N-insertions than the approximately 690-donor mean in a later analysis. Solely CMV serostatus was available to characterize immune exposure.

The germline V and J ends were trimmed by 4 bases and 0 bases, with 17 bases remaining between them. The germline V gene encodes CDR1 SGHRS and CDR2 YFSETQ. The CDR3 runs 17 residues. On this clone itself: Its antigen remains unknown.

This chain connects TRBV5-1 to TRBJ1-3; tentatively, D is TRBD1 (6 bases). This clonotype originated in a woman in her fifties or sixties in good health and CMV-seropositive. Sequenced: PBMCs. In DNA, the CDR3 is TGCGCCAGCAGCCCGACAGGTTCCTCTAGCTCTGGAAACACCATATATTTT. This encodes CASSPTGSSSSGNTIYF.